The 14 T cell receptor beta chains listed next were all sequenced from one sample in a study of control samples from healthy donors and cancer patients. Sequenced by immunoSEQ multiplex PCR; TCRdb stores in-frame clones only, minus some. The sample records 40,000 to 55,000 clones, about 75% being singletons. Sequencing was performed on formalin-fixed, paraffin-embedded tissue. The receptor source for this set is a male donor with melanoma.

The chain carries TRBV2 and TRBJ1-5; D gene uncertain. V lost 7 bases, J lost 4 bases, and 8 bases lay in between. The CDR3 runs to 12 residues. Germline V CDR1 and CDR2: SNHLY, FYNNEI. The CDR3 sequence: CASKIVNQPQHF. CDR3 sequence (DNA): TGTGCCAGCAAAATAGTTAATCAGCCCCAGCATTTT.

V and J are TRBV16 and TRBJ1-1; D ambiguous. V lost 4 bases and J 4 bases, leaving 19 bases between the germline ends. This CDR3 spans 16 amino acids. CDR1 KGHSY and CDR2 FQNENV come from the germline V gene. CDR3 bases: TGTGCCAGCAGCCCTGAAGGGCCCGGGAGGGTCACTGAAGCTTTCTTT. This encodes CASSPEGPGRVTEAFF.

The chain joins TRBV5-6 to TRBJ2-4; tentative D call: TRBD2 (8 bases). The CDR3 sequence is 17 residues long. With 4 bases removed from V and 3 bases from J, the gap between germline ends came to 20 bases. Germline values: CDR1 SGHDT, CDR2 YYEEEE. DNA of the CDR3: TGTGCCAGCAGCCCGGGAGGGACAGAAAGGTTCAAAAACATTCAGTACTTC. It encodes CASSPGGTERFKNIQYF.

This clone was seen only once. The V gene is TRBV7-9, the J gene TRBJ2-2, with a tentative D call TRBD2 (6 bases). V was cut by 4 bases and J by 4 bases, with 19 bases left in between. The CDR3 runs 17 residues. In germline, CDR1 is SEHNR, CDR2 FQNEAQ (reference sequence). The CDR3, as DNA: TGTGCCAGCAGCTGTGGGACTGCTTGCGGTAGCACCGGGGAGCTGTTTTTT. Residues: CASSCGTACGSTGELFF.

The V and J genes are TRBV4-1 and TRBJ2-2; 9 bases align to TRBD2. V lost 1 base, J lost 4 bases, and 10 bases stayed unmatched. There are 18 residues in the CDR3. The germline V gene has CDR1 MGHRA and CDR2 YSYEKL. The DNA for the CDR3 is TGCGCCAGCAGCCAAGGTAGCGGGAGACCGCGAGGCACCGGGGAGCTGTTTTTT. As protein: CASSQGSGRPRGTGELFF.

This clone showed up just a few times. The chain links TRBV4-1 to TRBJ2-7, with D possibly matching TRBD1 (5 bases). This CDR3 is 14 amino acids long. Trimming took off 2 bases at V and 6 bases at J, with 14 bases between the two ends. Germline CDR1 and CDR2: MGHRA and YSYEKL. DNA for the CDR3: TGCGCCAGCAGCCAAAGGCCAGGGCCCACCGAGCAGTACTTC. Protein sequence: CASSQRPGPTEQYF.

The table lists this clone with many counts. The V call is TRBV11-2, the J call TRBJ2-1, with 9 bases that match TRBD2. J gave up 4 bases and V 3 bases, and 1 base lay outside the gene matches. The CDR3 has 14 residues. Germline assignment: CDR1 SGHAT and CDR2 FQNNGV. CDR3 in amino acids: CASSFLAGYNEQFF. The DNA of the CDR3 is TGTGCCAGCAGCTTTCTAGCGGGGTACAATGAGCAGTTCTTC. Full variable domain (missing parts from reference TRBV11-2 and TRBJ2-1): EAGVAQSPRYKIIEKRQSVAFWCNPISGHATLYWYQQILGQGPKLLIQFQNNGVVDDSQLPKDRFSAERLKGVDSTLKIQPAKLEDSAVYLCASSFLAGYNEQFFGPGTRLTVL.

V usage is TRBV29-1 and J usage is TRBJ2-7; 7 positions match TRBD1. The CDR3 has 14 residues. Germline CDR1 and CDR2: SQVTM and ANQGSEA. Trimming at V came to 5 bases and at J to 3 bases, leaving 10 bases not matched to a gene. The CDR3 DNA reads TGCAGCGTTTTAAGGGGAACAGGGGACTACGAGCAGTACTTC. Translating gives CSVLRGTGDYEQYF.

The CDR3 DNA reads as TGTGCCAGCAGCTTAGCTCAGGATTACGAGCAGTACTTC. Its protein is CASSLAQDYEQYF. This sequence joins TRBV7-2 and TRBJ2-7; D not certain. Looked up from germline, CDR1 is SGHTA and CDR2 is FQGNSA. This CDR3 region has 13 residues. The V gene lost 0 bases and the J gene lost 4 bases, with 7 bases spanning the gap.

The table lists this clone with a count of one. V usage is TRBV29-1 and J usage is TRBJ2-1; D may correspond to TRBD1 or TRBD2 (7 bases each). CDR3 length: 12 residues. The germline V gene encodes CDR1 SQVTM and CDR2 ANQGSEA. V was cut by 4 bases and J by 7 bases, with 11 bases left in between. CDR3 sequence reads: CSVGQGGNEQFF. The DNA of the CDR3 is TGCAGCGTTGGGCAGGGGGGGAATGAGCAGTTCTTC.

The rearrangement uses TRBV28 and TRBJ2-6; no clear D. This CDR3 has 14 residues. Germline CDR1 and CDR2: MDHEN and SYDVKM. V gave up 0 bases and J gave up 3 bases, with 3 bases separating them. CDR3 DNA sequence: TGTGCCAGCAGTTTATGGAGTGGGGCCAACGTCCTGACTTTC. This codes for CASSLWSGANVLTF.

This chain joins TRBV7-3 and TRBJ2-3; 7 bases align to TRBD2. V dropped 1 base and J dropped 3; count of bases not matched to a gene: 7. Germline-derived CDR1 and CDR2 are SGHTA and FQGTGA. The CDR3 spans 16 residues. CDR3 sequence (DNA): TGTGCCAGCAGCTTAAGGGGCGGGAGCTTGACAGATACGCAGTATTTT. It translates to CASSLRGGSLTDTQYF.

J is TRBJ1-2 and V is TRBV7-9, with D tentatively TRBD1 (5 bases). Deletions cut 6 bases from V and 8 bases from J, with 16 bases between. The germline V gene has CDR1 SEHNR and CDR2 FQNEAQ (reference sequence). CDR3 length equals 13 residues. The CDR3 nucleotides are TGTGCCAGCAGATCGGGGCACCCAGGAGGCTACACCTTC. It encodes CASRSGHPGGYTF.

This sequence joins TRBV2 and TRBJ2-1; TRBD2 aligns across 7 bases. V lost 6 bases, J lost 2 bases, and 10 bases stayed unmatched. The CDR3 sequence is 16 residues long. Germline-derived CDR1 and CDR2 are SNHLY and FYNNEI. The CDR3 nucleotides are TGTGCCAGCAGAGATAGGGACTACGGCCCCTACAATGAGCAGTTCTTC. Encoded protein: CASRDRDYGPYNEQFF.